This passage covers 7 T cell receptor beta chains from one sample sequenced in a study of cytomegalovirus exposure and HLA in healthy donors (TCRdb year 2017). Libraries came from the immunoSEQ multiplex PCR assay. For the multiplex PCR, a mixture combining 60 forward primers for TCR Vbeta segments and 13 reverse primers for TCR Jbeta segments was used. TCRdb took this table from immuneACCESS and kept in-frame rearrangements with V and J called. Such tables lack part of the clones; where checked against another copy, unresolved V genes explain under half of the gap, and the rest is unexplained. This sample lists about 190,000 clones; around 79% were detected once. About 1.6% of the sample belongs to the ten largest clones. Source material: PBMCs. These receptors originate from a woman between 18 and 30 years old in good health and CMV-seronegative.

V and J are TRBV28 and TRBJ1-4; no clear D. CDR3 length: 11 residues. The V end was cut by 7 bases, the J end by 5 bases, with 5 bases between. The germline V gene has CDR1 MDHEN and CDR2 SYDVKM. CDR3 region: CASTQNEKLFF. The CDR3 bases are TGTGCCAGCACCCAAAATGAAAAACTGTTTTTT.

The chain recombines TRBV19 with TRBJ2-1; 8 nucleotides agree with TRBD2. CDR3 length equals 15 residues. Germline-derived CDR1 and CDR2 are LNHDA and SQIVND (reference sequence). The J segment lost 6 bases and the V segment lost 3 bases, leaving 7 bases of the junction unmatched. CDR3 DNA: TGTGCCAGTAGTATCCCGGGACTAGAAAGCAATGAGCAGTTCTTC. Residues: CASSIPGLESNEQFF.

About this clone itself: Other DNA sequences of this sample code for an identical CDR3. Written as DNA, the CDR3 is TGCGCCAGCAGGCCCGGACAGGTCTATGGCTACACCTTC. This encodes CASRPGQVYGYTF. The chain employs TRBV10-2 and TRBJ1-2; 7 bases match TRBD1. CDR3 length: 13 residues. Germline V gene data show CDR1 as WSHSY and CDR2 as SAAADI. J was trimmed by 4 bases and V by 6 bases; bases with no gene match: 5.

This chain links TRBV28 with TRBJ2-7; TRBD1 aligns across 9 bases. The CDR3 contains 14 residues. The V and J ends lost 6 bases and 6 bases, in that order; junction bases with no gene match: 9. Germline loops: CDR1 MDHEN, CDR2 SYDVKM. CDR3 DNA sequence: TGTGCCAGCAGGTGGACAGGGGAGGCGGTCGAGCAGTACTTC. Translation: CASRWTGEAVEQYF.

The rearrangement uses TRBV25-1 and TRBJ2-2; D possibly corresponds to TRBD1 (6 bases). Germline loops: CDR1 MGHDK, CDR2 SYGVNS. Trimming took 8 bases from V and 4 from J, leaving 17 bases between them. This CDR3 contains 15 residues. In DNA form, the CDR3 reads TGTGCCAGCGCAGTCCTGGGGGCGGGCACCGGGGAGCTGTTTTTT. Its protein product is CASAVLGAGTGELFF.

The rearrangement links TRBV13 to TRBJ1-1; D gene uncertain. The CDR3 length is 12 residues. Trimming stripped 8 bases from V and 5 bases from J, with 12 bases between. In germline, CDR1 is PRHDT, CDR2 FYEKMQ (reference sequence). The CDR3 DNA reads TGTGCCAGCGGAGCTTTGGTGACTGAAGCTTTCTTT. It encodes CASGALVTEAFF.

This rearrangement joins TRBV29-1 to TRBJ2-7; the D gene is possibly TRBD2 (6 bases). This CDR3 spans 13 amino acids. Looked up from germline, CDR1 is SQVTM and CDR2 is ANQGSEA. V dropped 6 bases and J dropped 0 bases, with 12 bases sitting between them. The CDR3 nucleotides read TGCAGCGTGACGGGGGAGAGCTCCTACGAGCAGTACTTC. Protein sequence: CSVTGESSYEQYF.